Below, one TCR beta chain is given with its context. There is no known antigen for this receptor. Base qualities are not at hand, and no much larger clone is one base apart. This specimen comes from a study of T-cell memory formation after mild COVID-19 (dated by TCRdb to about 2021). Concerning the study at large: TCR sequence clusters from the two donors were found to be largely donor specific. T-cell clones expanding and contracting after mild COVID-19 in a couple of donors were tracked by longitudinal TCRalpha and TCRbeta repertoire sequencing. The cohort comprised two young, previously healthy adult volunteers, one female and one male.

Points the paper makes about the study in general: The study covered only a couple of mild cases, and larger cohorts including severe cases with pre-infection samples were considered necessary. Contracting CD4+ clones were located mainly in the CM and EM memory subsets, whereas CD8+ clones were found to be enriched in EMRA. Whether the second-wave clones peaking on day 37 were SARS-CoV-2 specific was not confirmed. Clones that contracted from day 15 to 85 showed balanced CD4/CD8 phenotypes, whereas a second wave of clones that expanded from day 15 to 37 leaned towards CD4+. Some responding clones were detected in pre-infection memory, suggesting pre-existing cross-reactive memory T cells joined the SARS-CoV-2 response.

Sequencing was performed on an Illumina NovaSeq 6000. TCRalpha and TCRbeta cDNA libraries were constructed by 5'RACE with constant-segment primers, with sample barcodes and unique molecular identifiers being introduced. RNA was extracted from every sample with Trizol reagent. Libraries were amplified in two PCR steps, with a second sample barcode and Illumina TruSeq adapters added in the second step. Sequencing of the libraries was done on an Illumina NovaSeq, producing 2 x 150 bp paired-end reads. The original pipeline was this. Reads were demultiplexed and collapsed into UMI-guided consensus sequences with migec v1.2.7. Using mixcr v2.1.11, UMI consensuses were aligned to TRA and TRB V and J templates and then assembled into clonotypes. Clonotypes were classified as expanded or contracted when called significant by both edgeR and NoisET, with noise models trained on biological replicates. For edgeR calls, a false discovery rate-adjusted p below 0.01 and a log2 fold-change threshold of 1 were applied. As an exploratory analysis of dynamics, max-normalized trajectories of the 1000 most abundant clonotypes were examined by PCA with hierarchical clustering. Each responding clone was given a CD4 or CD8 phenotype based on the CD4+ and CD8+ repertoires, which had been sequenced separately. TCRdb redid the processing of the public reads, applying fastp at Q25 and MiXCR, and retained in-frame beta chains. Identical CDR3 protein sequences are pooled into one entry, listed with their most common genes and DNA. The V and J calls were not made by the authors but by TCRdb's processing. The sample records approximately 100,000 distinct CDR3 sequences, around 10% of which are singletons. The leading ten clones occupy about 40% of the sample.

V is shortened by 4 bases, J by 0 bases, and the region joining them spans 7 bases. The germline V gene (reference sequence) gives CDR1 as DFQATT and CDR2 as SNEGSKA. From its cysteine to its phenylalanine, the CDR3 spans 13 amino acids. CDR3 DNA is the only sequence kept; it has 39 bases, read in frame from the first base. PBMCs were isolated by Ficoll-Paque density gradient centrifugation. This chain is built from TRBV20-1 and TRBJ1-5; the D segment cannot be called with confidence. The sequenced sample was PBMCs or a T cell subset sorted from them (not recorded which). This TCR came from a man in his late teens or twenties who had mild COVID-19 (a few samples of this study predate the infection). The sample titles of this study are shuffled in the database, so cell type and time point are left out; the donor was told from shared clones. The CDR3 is CSATDHSNQPQHF. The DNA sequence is TGCAGTGCTACAGACCATAGCAATCAGCCCCAGCATTTT.